A selection of T cell receptor beta chains follows, all from one sample in a study of T cell repertoires in cytomegalovirus infection. What these receptors recognize is not known. MiXCR, applied by TCRdb to the reads, yields one record per CDR3 protein. This table has roughly 220,000 distinct CDR3 sequences, about 40% appearing once. The input for sequencing was CD8+ T cells from cultured PBMCs, taken from culture after CMV antigen stimulation. The receptors stem from a human donor in good health (CMV status not recorded). Some clones in this sample may be carry-over from other donors' samples. Each CDR3 is given with its conserved first and last residue. D genes are given only for firm matches. Some rows have no size entry. The others give once, few or many, or a class for an expanded clone.

d_gene	j_gene	v_gene	abundance	CDR3aa	CDR3nt
TRBD1	TRBJ2-7	TRBV7-6	NA	CASSPKPTGHEQYF	TGTGCCAGCAGCCCTAAGCCGACAGGGCACGAGCAGTACTTC
NA	TRBJ2-5	TRBV4-1	NA	CASSQVAGWQETQYF	TGCGCCAGCAGCCAAGTGGCAGGGTGGCAAGAGACCCAGTACTTC
NA	TRBJ1-1	TRBV25-1	NA	CASSEQVNTEAFF	TGTGCCAGCAGTGAACAGGTGAACACTGAAGCTTTCTTT
NA	TRBJ1-2	TRBV11-2	few	CASSSYPNPRGDSYTF	TGTGCCAGCAGCTCCTACCCGAACCCTAGAGGGGATAGCTACACCTTC
NA	TRBJ1-1	TRBV27	NA	CASSLRQVPPNTEAFF	TGTGCCAGCAGTCTCCGACAGGTGCCTCCGAACACTGAAGCTTTCTTT
NA	TRBJ2-7	TRBV29-1	many	CSVTTGEFYEQYF	TGCAGCGTCACCACTGGGGAGTTCTACGAGCAGTACTTC
NA	TRBJ2-1	TRBV11-1	NA	CASSPTVGQSYNEQFF	TGTGCCAGCAGCCCCACCGTGGGACAATCCTACAATGAGCAGTTCTTC
NA	TRBJ2-5	TRBV5-1	NA	CASHLMSAGGEETQYF	TGCGCCAGCCATTTGATGAGCGCGGGTGGGGAAGAGACCCAGTACTTC
NA	TRBJ2-7	TRBV7-8	NA	CASSVYRDMSYEQYF	TGTGCCAGCAGCGTTTACCGGGACATGTCCTACGAGCAGTACTTC
TRBD1	TRBJ2-1	TRBV28	few	CASILPGTGGNEQFF	TGTGCCAGCATCCTTCCCGGGACAGGGGGCAATGAGCAGTTCTTC
NA	TRBJ2-1	TRBV4-2	once	CASSRSGLSSYNEQFF	TGTGCCAGCAGCCGCTCCGGGCTCAGCTCCTACAATGAGCAGTTCTTC
NA	TRBJ2-7	TRBV29-1	NA	CSVRDGLSYEQYF	TGCAGCGTTCGGGACGGGCTATCCTACGAGCAGTACTTC
NA	TRBJ2-4	TRBV7-6	NA	CASSLDGIQYF	TGTGCCAGCAGCCTTGACGGCATTCAGTACTTC
TRBD2	TRBJ2-3	TRBV11-2	NA	CASSGWTSGGADTQYF	TGTGCCAGCAGCGGGTGGACTAGCGGGGGGGCAGATACGCAGTATTTT
TRBD1	TRBJ2-3	TRBV7-3	NA	CASSSRQGSTDTQYF	TGTGCCAGCAGCTCGAGACAGGGTAGCACAGATACGCAGTATTTT
TRBD1	TRBJ1-1	TRBV5-6	NA	CASSQTGVLAFF	TGTGCCAGCAGCCAGACAGGGGTTCTAGCTTTCTTT
NA	TRBJ2-5	TRBV2	NA	CASIHSQETQYF	TGTGCCAGCATACATAGCCAAGAGACCCAGTACTTC
TRBD2	TRBJ2-3	TRBV4-1	NA	CASSQEMGLAGTDTQYF	TGTGCCAGCAGCCAAGAAATGGGACTAGCGGGCACAGATACGCAGTATTTT
TRBD1	TRBJ2-5	TRBV5-1	few	CASSKTGGLETQYF	TGCGCCAGCTCCAAGACAGGGGGTTTGGAGACCCAGTACTTC
NA	TRBJ1-1	TRBV10-3	many	CAISAGRRADTEAFF	TGTGCCATCTCCGCAGGGCGGAGGGCCGACACTGAAGCTTTCTTT
NA	TRBJ2-2	TRBV12-3/TRBV12-4	NA	CASPGPGELFF	TGTGCCAGCCCGGGACCCGGGGAGCTGTTTTTT
NA	TRBJ2-4	TRBV27	NA	CASTHRGGLAKNIQYF	TGTGCCAGCACCCATAGGGGGGGCTTAGCCAAAAACATTCAGTACTTC
TRBD2	TRBJ2-7	TRBV7-9	NA	CASSSSGRFSYEQYF	TGTGCCAGCAGCTCTAGCGGGAGGTTCTCCTACGAGCAGTACTTC
TRBD1	TRBJ2-7	TRBV29-1	NA	CSVENRDRSYEQYF	TGCAGCGTTGAAAACCGGGACAGATCCTACGAGCAGTACTTC
TRBD2	TRBJ2-1	TRBV7-7	few	CASSLELAGGSNEQFF	TGTGCCAGCAGCCTAGAACTAGCGGGGGGTTCCAATGAGCAGTTCTTC
NA	TRBJ1-1	TRBV12-3/TRBV12-4	NA	CASSEGVVTEAFF	TGTGCCAGCAGTGAAGGGGTCGTCACTGAAGCTTTCTTT
NA	TRBJ2-6	TRBV27	once	CASGGVGGANVLTF	TGTGCCAGCGGCGGGGTTGGCGGGGCCAACGTCCTGACTTTC
NA	TRBJ2-7	TRBV29-1	NA	CSVEQGNYEQYF	TGCAGCGTTGAGCAGGGGAATTACGAGCAGTACTTC
NA	TRBJ1-5	TRBV15	NA	CATSSREGNQPQHF	TGTGCCACCAGCTCCCGGGAGGGAAATCAGCCCCAGCATTTT
NA	TRBJ2-4	TRBV11-2	NA	CASSPTEGRGLAKNIQYF	TGTGCCAGCAGCCCGACAGAAGGGAGAGGGTTAGCCAAAAACATTCAGTACTTC
NA	TRBJ1-5	TRBV4-1	NA	CASSQRTRGNQPQHF	TGCGCCAGCAGCCAAAGGACACGGGGCAATCAGCCCCAGCATTTT
TRBD1	TRBJ2-1	TRBV12-3/TRBV12-4	few	CASCRGLYNEQFF	TGTGCCAGTTGCAGGGGGCTCTACAATGAGCAGTTCTTC
TRBD1	TRBJ2-2	TRBV11-3	few	CASSPYPGQENTGELFF	TGTGCCAGCAGCCCCTACCCGGGACAGGAAAACACCGGGGAGCTGTTTTTT
NA	TRBJ1-1	TRBV27	many	CASSLTHGQFTEAFF	TGTGCCAGCAGTTTAACCCATGGACAGTTCACTGAAGCTTTCTTT
NA	TRBJ2-7	TRBV10-1	few	CASSEGRNSYEQYF	TGCGCCAGCAGTGAGGGCAGGAACAGCTACGAGCAGTACTTC
NA	TRBJ1-1	TRBV27	many	CASISYTEAFF	TGTGCCAGCATAAGTTACACTGAAGCTTTCTTT
NA	TRBJ2-1	TRBV9	NA	CASSVEARGGTFEQFF	TGTGCCAGCAGCGTAGAGGCGAGGGGGGGAACTTTTGAGCAGTTCTTC
TRBD1	TRBJ2-3	TRBV6-4	once	CASSEGGQGSTDTQYF	TGTGCCAGCAGTGAGGGGGGACAGGGATCGACAGATACGCAGTATTTT
TRBD1	TRBJ1-1	TRBV25-1	NA	CASDWGEGATEAFF	TGTGCCAGCGACTGGGGGGAGGGGGCAACTGAAGCTTTCTTT
NA	TRBJ2-4	TRBV11-3	few	CASSQGDHLAKNIQYF	TGTGCCAGCAGCCAAGGGGACCATCTAGCCAAAAACATTCAGTACTTC
NA	TRBJ1-1	TRBV19	NA	CASSIFGVKAEAFF	TGTGCCAGTAGTATCTTTGGAGTGAAGGCTGAAGCTTTCTTT
NA	TRBJ2-3	TRBV30	NA	CAWSVWADTQYF	TGTGCCTGGAGTGTTTGGGCAGATACGCAGTATTTT
NA	TRBJ1-2	TRBV12-3/TRBV12-4	NA	CASSLGSSSRNEGGYTF	TGTGCCAGCAGTTTAGGGAGTAGCTCCCGGAATGAGGGCGGCTACACCTTC